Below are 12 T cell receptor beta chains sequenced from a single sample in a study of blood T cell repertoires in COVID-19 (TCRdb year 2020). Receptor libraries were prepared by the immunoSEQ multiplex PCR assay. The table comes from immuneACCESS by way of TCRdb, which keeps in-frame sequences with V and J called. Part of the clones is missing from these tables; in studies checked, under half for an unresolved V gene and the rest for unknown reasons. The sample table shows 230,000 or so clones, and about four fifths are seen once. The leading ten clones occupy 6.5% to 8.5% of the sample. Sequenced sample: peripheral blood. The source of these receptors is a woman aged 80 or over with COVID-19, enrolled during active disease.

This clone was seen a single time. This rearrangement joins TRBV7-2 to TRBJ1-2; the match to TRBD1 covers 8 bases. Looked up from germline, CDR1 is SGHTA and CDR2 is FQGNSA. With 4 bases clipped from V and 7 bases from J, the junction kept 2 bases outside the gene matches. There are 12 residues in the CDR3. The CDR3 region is CASSSGGAGYTF. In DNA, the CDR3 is TGTGCCAGCAGCTCAGGGGGCGCTGGCTACACCTTC. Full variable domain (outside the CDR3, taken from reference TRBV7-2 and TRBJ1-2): GAGVSQSPSNKVTEKGKDVELRCDPISGHTALYWYRQSLGQGLEFLIYFQGNSAPDKSGLPSDRFSAERTGGSVSTLTIQRTQQEDSAVYLCASSSGGAGYTFGSGTRLTVV.

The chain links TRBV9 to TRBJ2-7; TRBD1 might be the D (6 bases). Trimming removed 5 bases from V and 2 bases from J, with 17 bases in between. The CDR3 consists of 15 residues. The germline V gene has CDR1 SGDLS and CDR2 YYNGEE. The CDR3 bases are TGTGCCAGCAGTCGTGACAGGTCCACAACCTACGAGCAGTACTTC. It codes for CASSRDRSTTYEQYF.

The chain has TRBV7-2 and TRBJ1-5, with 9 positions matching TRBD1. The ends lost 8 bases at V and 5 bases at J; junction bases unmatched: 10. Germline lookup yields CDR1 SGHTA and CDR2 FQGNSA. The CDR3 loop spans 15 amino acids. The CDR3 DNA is TGTGCCAGCTCTTTGGGACAGGGCAATTATCAGCCCCAGCATTTT. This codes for CASSLGQGNYQPQHF.

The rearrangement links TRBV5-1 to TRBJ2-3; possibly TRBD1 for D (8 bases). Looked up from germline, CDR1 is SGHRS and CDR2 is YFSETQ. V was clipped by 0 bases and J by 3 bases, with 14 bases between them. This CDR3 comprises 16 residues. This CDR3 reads CASSLGQGRETDTQYF. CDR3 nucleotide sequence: TGCGCCAGCAGCTTGGGACAGGGGAGGGAAACAGATACGCAGTATTTT.

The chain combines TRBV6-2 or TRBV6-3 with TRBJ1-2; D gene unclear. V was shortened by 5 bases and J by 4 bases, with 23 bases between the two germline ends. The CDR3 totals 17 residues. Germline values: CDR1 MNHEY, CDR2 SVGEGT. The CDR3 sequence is CASSQDSKSLLTYGYTF. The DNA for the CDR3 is TGTGCCAGCAGTCAGGACTCTAAATCTCTTCTCACCTATGGCTACACCTTC.

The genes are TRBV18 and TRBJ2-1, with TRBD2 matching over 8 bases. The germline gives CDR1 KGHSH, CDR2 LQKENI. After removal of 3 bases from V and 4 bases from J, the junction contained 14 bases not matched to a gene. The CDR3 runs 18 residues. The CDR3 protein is CASSPGRASGRWYNEQFF. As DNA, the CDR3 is TGTGCCAGCTCACCGGGTAGGGCTAGCGGGCGCTGGTACAATGAGCAGTTCTTC.

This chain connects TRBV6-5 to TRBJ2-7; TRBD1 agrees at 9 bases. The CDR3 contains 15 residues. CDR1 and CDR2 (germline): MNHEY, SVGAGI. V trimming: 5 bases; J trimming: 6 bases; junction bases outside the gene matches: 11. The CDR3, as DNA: TGTGCCAGCAGTAGTCCGGGACAGGGTTGGAGCGAGCAGTACTTC. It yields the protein CASSSPGQGWSEQYF.

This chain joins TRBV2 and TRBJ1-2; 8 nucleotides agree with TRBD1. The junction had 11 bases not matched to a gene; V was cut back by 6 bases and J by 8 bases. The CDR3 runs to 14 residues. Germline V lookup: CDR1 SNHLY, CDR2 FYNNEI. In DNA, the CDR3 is TGTGCCAGCAGAGGGACAGGACCTTTGGAGGGCTACACCTTC. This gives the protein CASRGTGPLEGYTF.

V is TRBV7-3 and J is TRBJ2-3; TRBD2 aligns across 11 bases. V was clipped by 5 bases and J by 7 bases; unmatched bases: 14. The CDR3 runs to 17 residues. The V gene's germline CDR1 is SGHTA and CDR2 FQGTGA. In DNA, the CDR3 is TGTGCCAGCAGCCCCGATCTAGCGGGGGGCCGGCGAAATACGCAGTATTTT. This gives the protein CASSPDLAGGRRNTQYF.

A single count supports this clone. In DNA, the CDR3 is TGTGCCAGCTCACCACTCGGACAGGGCTCTGGGGCCAACGTCCTGACTTTC. It is translated as CASSPLGQGSGANVLTF. This sequence joins TRBV18 and TRBJ2-6, with 8 bases matching TRBD1. The CDR3 extends over 17 amino acids. Germline V gene sequence: CDR1 KGHSH, CDR2 LQKENI. V shed 1 base and J 0 bases; nucleotides not matched to a gene: 2.

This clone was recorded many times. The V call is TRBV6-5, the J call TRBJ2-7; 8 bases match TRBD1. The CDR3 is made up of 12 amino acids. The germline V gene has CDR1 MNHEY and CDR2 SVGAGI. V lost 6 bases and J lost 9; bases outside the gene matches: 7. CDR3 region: CASRPGTGGQYF. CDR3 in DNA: TGTGCCAGCAGACCCGGGACAGGCGGGCAGTACTTC.

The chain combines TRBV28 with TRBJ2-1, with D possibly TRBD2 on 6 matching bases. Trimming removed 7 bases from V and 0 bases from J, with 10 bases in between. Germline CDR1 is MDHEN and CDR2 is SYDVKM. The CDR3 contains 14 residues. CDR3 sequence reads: CASMEGGSYNEQFF. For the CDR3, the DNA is TGTGCCAGCATGGAGGGAGGCTCCTACAATGAGCAGTTCTTC.